This TCR beta chain emerged from a study of T-cell reconstitution after alpha-beta-depleted transplantation in children. Germline V CDR1 and CDR2: MNHEY, SVGEGT. The CDR3 covers 13 residues. Trimming shortened V by 2 bases and J by 1 base, and 5 bases separated the two germline ends. TCRbeta library preparation incorporated unique molecular identifiers. TCRdb reprocessed the PCR reads with MiXCR, giving one entry per CDR3 protein. The sample lists some 75,000 distinct CDR3 sequences; about 7% were seen once. This clonotype showed up many times. The TCR sequence derives from a human donor who donated a stem cell graft to a child with acute lymphoblastic leukemia. This material consisted of PBMCs from the stem cell graft donor, taken from the stem cell graft. The rearrangement links TRBV6-2 or TRBV6-3 to TRBJ1-1, with D hard to call. The CDR3 DNA sequence: TGTGCCAGCAGTTACGAGGCGAACACTGAAGCTTTCTTT. This encodes CASSYEANTEAFF.